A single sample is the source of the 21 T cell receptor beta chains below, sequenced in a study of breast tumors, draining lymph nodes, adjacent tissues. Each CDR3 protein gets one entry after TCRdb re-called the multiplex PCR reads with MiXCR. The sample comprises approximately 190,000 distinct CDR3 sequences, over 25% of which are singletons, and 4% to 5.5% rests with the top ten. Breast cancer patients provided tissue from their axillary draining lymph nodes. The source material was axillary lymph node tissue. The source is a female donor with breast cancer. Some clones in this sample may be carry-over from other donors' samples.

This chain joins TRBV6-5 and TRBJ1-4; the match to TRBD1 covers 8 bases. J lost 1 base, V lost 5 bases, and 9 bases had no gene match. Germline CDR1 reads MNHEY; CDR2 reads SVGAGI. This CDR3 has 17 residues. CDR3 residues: CASSHDHRGGTNEKLFF. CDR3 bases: TGTGCCAGCAGTCACGATCACAGGGGGGGAACTAATGAAAAACTGTTTTTT.

The CDR3 coding sequence is TGTGCCATCAGTGAAAGCCCGGGACAGCATAATTCACCCCTCCACTTT. This sequence encodes CAISESPGQHNSPLHF. This chain joins TRBV10-3 and TRBJ1-6; TRBD1 matches 7 bases. The CDR3 sequence is 16 residues long. The V gene end was trimmed by 3 bases and the J gene end by 5 bases; junction bases not matched to a gene: 7. Germline assignment: CDR1 ENHRY and CDR2 SYGVKD.

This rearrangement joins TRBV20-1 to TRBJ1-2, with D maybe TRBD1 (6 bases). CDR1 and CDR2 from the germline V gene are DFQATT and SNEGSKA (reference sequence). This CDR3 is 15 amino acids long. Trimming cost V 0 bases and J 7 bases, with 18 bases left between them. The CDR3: CSARDKIVGGGGYTF. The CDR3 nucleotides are TGCAGTGCTAGAGATAAGATTGTGGGAGGGGGTGGCTACACCTTC.

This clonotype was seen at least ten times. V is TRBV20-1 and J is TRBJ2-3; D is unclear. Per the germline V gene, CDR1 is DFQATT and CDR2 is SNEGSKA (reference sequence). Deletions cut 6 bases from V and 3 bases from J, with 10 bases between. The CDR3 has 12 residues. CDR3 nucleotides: TGCAGTGCCCCTATGGAGACAGATACGCAGTATTTT. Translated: CSAPMETDTQYF.

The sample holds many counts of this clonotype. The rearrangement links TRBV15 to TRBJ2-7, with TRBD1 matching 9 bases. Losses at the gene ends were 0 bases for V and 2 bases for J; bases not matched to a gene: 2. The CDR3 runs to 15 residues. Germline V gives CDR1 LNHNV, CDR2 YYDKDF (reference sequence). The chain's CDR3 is CATSREGQGPYEQYF. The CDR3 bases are TGTGCCACCAGCAGAGAAGGACAGGGGCCCTACGAGCAGTACTTC.

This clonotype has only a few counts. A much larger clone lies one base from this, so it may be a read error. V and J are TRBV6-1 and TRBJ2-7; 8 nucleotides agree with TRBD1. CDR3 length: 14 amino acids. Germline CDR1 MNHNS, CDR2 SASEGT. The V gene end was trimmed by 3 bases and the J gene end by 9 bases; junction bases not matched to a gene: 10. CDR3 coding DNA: TGTGCCAGCAGTGACTCCGGGACAGGTTCGTTGCAGTACTTC. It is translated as CASSDSGTGSLQYF.

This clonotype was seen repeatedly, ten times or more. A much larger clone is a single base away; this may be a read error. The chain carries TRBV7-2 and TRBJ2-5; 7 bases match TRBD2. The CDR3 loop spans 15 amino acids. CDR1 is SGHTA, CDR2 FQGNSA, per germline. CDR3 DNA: TGTGCCAGCAGCTTAGGGCTAGCGGTACGGGAGACCCAGCACTTC. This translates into CASSLGLAVRETQHF.

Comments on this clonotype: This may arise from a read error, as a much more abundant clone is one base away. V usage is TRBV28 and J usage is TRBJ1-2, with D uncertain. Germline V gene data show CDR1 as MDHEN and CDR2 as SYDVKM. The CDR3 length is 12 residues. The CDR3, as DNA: TGTGCCAGCAGTTTATTGCCCCATGGCTACGCCTTC. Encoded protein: CASSLLPHGYAF.

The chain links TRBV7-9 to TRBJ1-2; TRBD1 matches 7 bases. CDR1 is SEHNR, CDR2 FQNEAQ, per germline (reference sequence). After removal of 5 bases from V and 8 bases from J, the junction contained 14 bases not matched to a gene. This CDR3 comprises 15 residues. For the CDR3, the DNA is TGTGCCAGCAGCGACGTCACCGTCAGGGGGGACGGCTACACCTTC. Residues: CASSDVTVRGDGYTF.

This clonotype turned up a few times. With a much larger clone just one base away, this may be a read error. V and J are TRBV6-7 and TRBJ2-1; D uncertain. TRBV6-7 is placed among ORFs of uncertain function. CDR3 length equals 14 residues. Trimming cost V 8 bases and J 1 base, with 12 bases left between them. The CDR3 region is CASFPDNSYNEQFF. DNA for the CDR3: TGTGCCAGCTTCCCGGATAATTCCTACAATGAGCAGTTCTTC.

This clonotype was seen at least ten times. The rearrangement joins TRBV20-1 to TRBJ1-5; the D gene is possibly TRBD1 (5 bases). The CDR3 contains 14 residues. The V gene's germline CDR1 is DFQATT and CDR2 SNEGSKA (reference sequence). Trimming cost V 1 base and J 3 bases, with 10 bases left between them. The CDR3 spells CSARGMGLNQPQHF. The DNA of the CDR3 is TGCAGTGCTAGAGGAATGGGGCTCAATCAGCCCCAGCATTTT.

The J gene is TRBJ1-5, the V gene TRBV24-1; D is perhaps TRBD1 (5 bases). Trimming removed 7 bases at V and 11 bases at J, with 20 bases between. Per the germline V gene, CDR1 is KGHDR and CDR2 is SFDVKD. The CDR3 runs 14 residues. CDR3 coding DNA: TGTGCCACCAGCTCCGGGACCTCCCAAGAGACCCAGCATTTT. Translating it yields CATSSGTSQETQHF.

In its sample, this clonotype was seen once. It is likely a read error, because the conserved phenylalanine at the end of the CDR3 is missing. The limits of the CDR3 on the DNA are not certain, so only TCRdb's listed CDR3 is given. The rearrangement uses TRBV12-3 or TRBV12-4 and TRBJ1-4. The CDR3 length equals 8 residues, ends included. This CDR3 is CASSLGIS.

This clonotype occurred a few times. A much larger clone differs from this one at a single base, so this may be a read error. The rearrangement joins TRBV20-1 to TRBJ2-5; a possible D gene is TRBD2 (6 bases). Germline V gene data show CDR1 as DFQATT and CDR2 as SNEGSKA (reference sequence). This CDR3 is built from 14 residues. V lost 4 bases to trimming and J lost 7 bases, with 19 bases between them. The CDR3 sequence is CSATSGGSGATQYF. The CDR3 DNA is TGCAGTGCTACGTCCGGGGGATCCGGGGCGACCCAGTACTTC.

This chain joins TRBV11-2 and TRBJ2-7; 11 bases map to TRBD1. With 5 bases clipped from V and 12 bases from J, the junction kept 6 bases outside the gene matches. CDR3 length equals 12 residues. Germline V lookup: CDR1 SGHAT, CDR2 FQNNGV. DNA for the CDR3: TGTGCCAGCAGCATGGACAGGGGGCGGTCGTACTTC. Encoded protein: CASSMDRGRSYF.

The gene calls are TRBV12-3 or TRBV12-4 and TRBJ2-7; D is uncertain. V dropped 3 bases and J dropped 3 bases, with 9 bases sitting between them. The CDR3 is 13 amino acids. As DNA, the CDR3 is TGTGCCAGCAGTTTGTCCAGGAGCTACGAGCAGTACTTC. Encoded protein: CASSLSRSYEQYF.

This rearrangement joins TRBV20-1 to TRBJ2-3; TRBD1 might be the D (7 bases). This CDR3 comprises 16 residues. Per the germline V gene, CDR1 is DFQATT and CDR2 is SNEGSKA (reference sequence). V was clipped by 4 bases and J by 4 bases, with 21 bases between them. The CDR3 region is CSATRTGGNRPDTQYF. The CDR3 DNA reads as TGCAGTGCTACGAGGACAGGAGGGAATCGCCCAGATACGCAGTATTTT.

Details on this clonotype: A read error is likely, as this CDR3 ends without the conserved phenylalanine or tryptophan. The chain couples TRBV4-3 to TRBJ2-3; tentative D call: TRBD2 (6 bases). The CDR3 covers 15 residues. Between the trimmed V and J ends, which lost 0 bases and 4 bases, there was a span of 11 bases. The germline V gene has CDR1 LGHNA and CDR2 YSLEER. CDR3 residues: CASSQEGGFADTQYS. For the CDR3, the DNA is TGCGCCAGCAGCCAAGAGGGGGGTTTTGCAGATACGCAGTATTCT.

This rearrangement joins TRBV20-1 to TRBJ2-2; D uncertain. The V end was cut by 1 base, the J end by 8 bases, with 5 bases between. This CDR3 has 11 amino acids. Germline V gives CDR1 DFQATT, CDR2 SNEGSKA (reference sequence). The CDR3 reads CSARGIGELFF. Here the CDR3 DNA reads TGCAGTGCTAGAGGGATTGGGGAGCTGTTTTTT.

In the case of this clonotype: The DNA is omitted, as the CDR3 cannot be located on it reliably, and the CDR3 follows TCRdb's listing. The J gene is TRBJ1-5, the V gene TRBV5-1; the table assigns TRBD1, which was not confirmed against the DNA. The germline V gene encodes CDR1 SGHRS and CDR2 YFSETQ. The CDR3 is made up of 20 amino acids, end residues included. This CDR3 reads CASSFYICSASRGGNQPQHF.

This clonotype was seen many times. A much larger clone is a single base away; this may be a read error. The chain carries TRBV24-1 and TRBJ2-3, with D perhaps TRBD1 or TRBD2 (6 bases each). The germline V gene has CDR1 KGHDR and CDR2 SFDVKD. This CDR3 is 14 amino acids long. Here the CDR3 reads CATSRGASTDTRYF. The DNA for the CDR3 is TGTGCCACCAGTAGGGGGGCAAGCACAGATACGCGGTATTTT.